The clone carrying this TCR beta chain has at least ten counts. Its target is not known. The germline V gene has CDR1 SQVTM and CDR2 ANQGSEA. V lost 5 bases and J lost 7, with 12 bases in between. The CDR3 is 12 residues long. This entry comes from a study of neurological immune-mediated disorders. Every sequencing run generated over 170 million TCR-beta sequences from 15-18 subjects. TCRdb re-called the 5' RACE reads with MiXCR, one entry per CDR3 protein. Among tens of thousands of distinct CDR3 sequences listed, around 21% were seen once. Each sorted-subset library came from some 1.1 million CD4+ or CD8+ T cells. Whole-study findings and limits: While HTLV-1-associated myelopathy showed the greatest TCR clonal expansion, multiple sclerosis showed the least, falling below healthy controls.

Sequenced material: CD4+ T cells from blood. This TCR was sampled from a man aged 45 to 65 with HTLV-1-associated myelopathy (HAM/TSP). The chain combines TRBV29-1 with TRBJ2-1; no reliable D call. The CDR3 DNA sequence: TGCAGCGTTTCAAGCTGGCCTAATGAGCAGTTCTTC. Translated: CSVSSWPNEQFF.